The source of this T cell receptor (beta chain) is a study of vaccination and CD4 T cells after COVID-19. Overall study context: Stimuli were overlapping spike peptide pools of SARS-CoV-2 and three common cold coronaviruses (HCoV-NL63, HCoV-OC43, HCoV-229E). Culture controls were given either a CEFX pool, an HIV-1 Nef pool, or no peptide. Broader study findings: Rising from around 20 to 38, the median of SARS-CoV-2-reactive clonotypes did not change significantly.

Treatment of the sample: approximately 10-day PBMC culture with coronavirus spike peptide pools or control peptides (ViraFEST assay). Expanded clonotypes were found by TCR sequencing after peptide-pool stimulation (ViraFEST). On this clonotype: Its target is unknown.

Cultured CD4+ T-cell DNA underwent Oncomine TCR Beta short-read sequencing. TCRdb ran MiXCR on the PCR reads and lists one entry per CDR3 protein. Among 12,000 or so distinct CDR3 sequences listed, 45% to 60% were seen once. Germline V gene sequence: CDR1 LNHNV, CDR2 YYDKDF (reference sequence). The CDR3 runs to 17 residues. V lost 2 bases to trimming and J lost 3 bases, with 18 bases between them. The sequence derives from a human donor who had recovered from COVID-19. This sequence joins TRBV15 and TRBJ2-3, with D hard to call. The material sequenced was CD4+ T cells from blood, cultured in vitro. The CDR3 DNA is TGTGCCACCAGCAGACCCATGGGGTGGCGATCGACAGATACGCAGTATTTT. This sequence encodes CATSRPMGWRSTDTQYF.